This T cell receptor (beta chain) was found in a study of cytomegalovirus exposure and HLA in healthy donors. On the study more broadly: The approximately 120 million unique TCR beta sequences, from roughly 170 million T cells, were found by an earlier analysis.

Researchers ran the PCR with 60 Vbeta and 13 Jbeta primers. Original analysis: As a later analysis found, there were 80 million to 90 million unique TCR beta chains, of which around 10 million were shared. Sequencing used immunoSEQ multiplex PCR; TCRdb keeps in-frame clones, though not all of them. V and J calls and clone size are as listed in that table; D and trimming were resolved from the DNA. Of about 110,000 clones listed, approximately 70% are singletons. CDR1 is MNHEY and CDR2 is SMNVEV in the germline V gene (reference sequence). This CDR3 has 15 residues. The J segment lost 3 bases and the V segment lost 5 bases, leaving 5 bases of the junction unmatched.

Sequenced sample: PBMCs. The chain uses TRBV27 and TRBJ1-5, with TRBD1 matching 9 bases. The receptor was isolated from a man aged 25 to 40 in good health and CMV-seropositive. CDR3 residues: CASSLTGGLNQPQHF. The CDR3 DNA reads as TGTGCCAGCAGTCTAACAGGGGGCCTCAATCAGCCCCAGCATTTT.